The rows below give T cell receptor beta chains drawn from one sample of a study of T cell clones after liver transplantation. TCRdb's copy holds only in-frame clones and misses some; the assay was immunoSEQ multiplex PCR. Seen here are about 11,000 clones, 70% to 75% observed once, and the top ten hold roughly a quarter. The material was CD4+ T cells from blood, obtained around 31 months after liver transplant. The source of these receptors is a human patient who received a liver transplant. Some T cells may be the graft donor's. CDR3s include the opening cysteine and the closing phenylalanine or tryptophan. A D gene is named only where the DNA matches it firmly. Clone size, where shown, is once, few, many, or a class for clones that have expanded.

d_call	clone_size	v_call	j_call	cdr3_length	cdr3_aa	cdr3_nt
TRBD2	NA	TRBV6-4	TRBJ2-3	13	CASSSGGADTQYF	TGTGCCAGCAGTAGCGGGGGGGCAGATACGCAGTATTTT
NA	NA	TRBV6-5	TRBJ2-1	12	CASSYSGAQQFF	TGTGCCAGCAGTTACTCGGGAGCTCAGCAGTTCTTC
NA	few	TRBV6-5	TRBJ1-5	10	CAIGGQPQHF	TGTGCCATAGGTGGGCAGCCCCAGCATTTT
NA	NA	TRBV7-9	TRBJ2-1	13	CASSFPGDNEQFF	TGTGCCAGCAGCTTTCCAGGGGACAATGAGCAGTTCTTC
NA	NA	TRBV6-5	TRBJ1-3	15	CASSQDSYSGNTIYF	TGTGCCAGCAGCCAGGACAGTTACTCTGGAAACACCATATATTTT
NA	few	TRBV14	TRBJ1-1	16	CASSPPRTPMNTEAFF	TGTGCCAGCAGCCCGCCACGGACACCCATGAACACTGAAGCTTTCTTT
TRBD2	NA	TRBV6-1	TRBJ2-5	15	CASSELAGGQETQYF	TGTGCCAGCAGTGAACTAGCGGGAGGGCAAGAGACCCAGTACTTC
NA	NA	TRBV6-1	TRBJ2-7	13	CASSERGTYEQYF	TGTGCCAGCAGTGAACGGGGGACCTACGAGCAGTACTTC
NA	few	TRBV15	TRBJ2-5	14	CATKQGRVQETQYF	TGTGCCACCAAACAGGGTCGGGTCCAAGAGACCCAGTACTTC
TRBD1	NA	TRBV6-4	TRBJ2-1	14	CASSDGTGGNEQFF	TGTGCCAGCAGTGACGGGACAGGGGGCAATGAGCAGTTCTTC
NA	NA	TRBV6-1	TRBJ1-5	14	CASLYESSNQPQHF	TGTGCCAGCTTATACGAGTCATCAAATCAGCCCCAGCATTTT
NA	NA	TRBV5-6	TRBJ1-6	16	CASSGPWGRDNSPLHF	TGTGCCAGCAGCGGTCCCTGGGGACGGGATAATTCACCCCTCCACTTT
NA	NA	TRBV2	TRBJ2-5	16	CASSVDPSIPQETQYF	TGTGCCAGCAGTGTAGATCCTAGCATCCCCCAAGAGACCCAGTACTTC
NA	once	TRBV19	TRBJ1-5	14	CASSWQGGNQPQHF	TGTGCCAGTAGTTGGCAGGGCGGCAATCAGCCCCAGCATTTT
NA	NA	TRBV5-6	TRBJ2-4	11	CASSYGNIQYF	TGTGCCAGCAGCTACGGAAACATTCAGTACTTC
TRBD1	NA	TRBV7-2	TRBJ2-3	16	CASTERTGFSTDTQYF	TGTGCCAGCACCGAAAGGACAGGGTTTAGCACAGATACGCAGTATTTT
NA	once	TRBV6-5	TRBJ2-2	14	CASTPLPGTGELFF	TGTGCCAGCACCCCTCTCCCGGGTACCGGGGAGCTGTTTTTT
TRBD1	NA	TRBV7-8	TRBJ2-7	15	CASSLEGGRTYEQYF	TGTGCCAGCAGCTTAGAAGGGGGCAGGACCTACGAGCAGTACTTC
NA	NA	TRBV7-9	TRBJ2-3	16	CASSLGVSDITDTQYF	TGTGCCAGCAGCTTAGGGGTCTCTGATATAACAGATACGCAGTATTTT
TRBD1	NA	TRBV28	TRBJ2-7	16	CASSSHPGQGDYEQYF	TGTGCCAGCAGTTCCCACCCGGGACAGGGGGACTACGAGCAGTACTTC
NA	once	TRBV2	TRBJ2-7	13	CASSDSVSYEQYF	TGTGCCAGCAGTGATTCGGTGTCCTACGAGCAGTACTTC
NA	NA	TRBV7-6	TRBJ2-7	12	CASSPRAGEQYF	TGTGCCAGCAGCCCCAGGGCGGGGGAGCAGTACTTC
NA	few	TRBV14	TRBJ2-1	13	CASSPLRELEQFF	TGTGCCAGCAGCCCGCTCCGGGAGTTAGAGCAGTTCTTC
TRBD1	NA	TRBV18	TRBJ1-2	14	CASSVDRTDYGYTF	TGTGCCAGCTCGGTGGACAGGACGGACTATGGCTACACCTTC
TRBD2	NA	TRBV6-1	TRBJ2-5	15	CASSEVSLAGETQYF	TGTGCCAGCAGTGAAGTTAGTCTAGCGGGCGAGACCCAGTACTTC
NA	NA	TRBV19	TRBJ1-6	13	CASNTGTNSPLHF	TGTGCCAGTAACACAGGGACCAATTCACCCCTCCACTTT
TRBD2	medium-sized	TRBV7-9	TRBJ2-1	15	CASSLVGLADNEQFF	TGTGCCAGCAGCTTAGTGGGGCTAGCGGACAATGAGCAGTTCTTC
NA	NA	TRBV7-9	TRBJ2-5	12	CASSPPEETQYF	TGTGCCAGCAGCCCCCCCGAGGAGACCCAGTACTTC
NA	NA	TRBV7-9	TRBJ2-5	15	CASSPGRGSQETQYF	TGTGCCAGCAGCCCGGGGAGGGGGTCCCAAGAGACCCAGTACTTC
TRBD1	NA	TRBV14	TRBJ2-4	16	CASSRLQGADKNIQYF	TGTGCCAGCAGCCGGTTACAGGGGGCGGACAAAAACATTCAGTACTTC
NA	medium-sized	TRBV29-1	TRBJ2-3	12	CSVRAEGDTQYF	TGCAGCGTTCGGGCCGAGGGAGATACGCAGTATTTT
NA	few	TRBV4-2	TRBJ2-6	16	CASSQEVDSGANVLTF	TGTGCCAGCAGCCAAGAAGTGGACTCTGGGGCCAACGTCCTGACTTTC
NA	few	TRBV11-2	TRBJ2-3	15	CASSLDPAGTDTQYF	TGTGCCAGCAGCTTAGATCCAGCTGGCACAGATACGCAGTATTTT
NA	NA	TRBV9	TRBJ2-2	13	CASSPRPAGELFF	TGTGCCAGCAGCCCCCGACCGGCCGGGGAGCTGTTTTTT
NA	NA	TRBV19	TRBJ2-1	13	CATSITPYNEQFF	TGTGCCACTAGCATTACCCCCTACAATGAGCAGTTCTTC
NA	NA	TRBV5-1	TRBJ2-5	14	CASSVWTYQETQYF	TGCGCCAGCAGCGTATGGACGTACCAAGAGACCCAGTACTTC
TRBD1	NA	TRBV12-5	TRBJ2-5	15	CASGFIDRGQETQYF	TGTGCTAGTGGTTTCATCGACAGGGGCCAAGAGACCCAGTACTTC
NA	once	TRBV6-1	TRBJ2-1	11	CAGASYNEQFF	TGTGCAGGGGCTTCCTACAATGAGCAGTTCTTC
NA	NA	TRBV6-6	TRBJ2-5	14	CASEQWGLKETQYF	TGTGCCAGCGAACAGTGGGGGCTTAAAGAGACCCAGTACTTC
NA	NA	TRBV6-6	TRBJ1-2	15	CASSYSNPERYGYTF	TGTGCCAGCAGTTACTCGAATCCAGAGAGGTATGGCTACACCTTC
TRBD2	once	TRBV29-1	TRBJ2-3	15	CSVEVKLAGEWILYF	TGCAGCGTTGAAGTAAAACTAGCGGGAGAGTGGATCTTGTATTTT
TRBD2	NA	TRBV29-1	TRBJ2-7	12	CSVRGTTYEQYF	TGCAGCGTACGGGGGACTACGTACGAGCAGTACTTC
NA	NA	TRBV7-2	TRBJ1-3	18	CASSQGVGQALPGNTIYF	TGTGCCAGCAGCCAAGGGGTGGGGCAGGCGTTACCTGGAAACACCATATATTTT
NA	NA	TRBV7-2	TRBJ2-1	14	CASSWLGWANEQFF	TGTGCCAGCAGCTGGCTGGGGTGGGCCAATGAGCAGTTCTTC
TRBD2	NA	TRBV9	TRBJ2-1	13	CASSLEGLAEQFF	TGTGCCAGCAGCCTCGAGGGACTAGCGGAGCAGTTCTTC
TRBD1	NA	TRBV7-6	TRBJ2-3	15	CASSLGTGDTDTQYF	TGTGCCAGCAGCTTAGGGACAGGAGACACAGATACGCAGTATTTT
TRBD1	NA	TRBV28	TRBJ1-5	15	CASSFSQGENQPQHF	TGTGCCAGCAGTTTCTCACAGGGGGAAAATCAGCCCCAGCATTTT
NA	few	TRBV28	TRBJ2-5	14	CASSSMGGRETQYF	TGTGCCAGCAGTTCTATGGGAGGACGGGAGACCCAGTACTTC
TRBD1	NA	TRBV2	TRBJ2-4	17	CASRAGTGYPAKNIQYF	TGTGCCAGCAGAGCCGGGACAGGGTACCCCGCCAAAAACATTCAGTACTTC
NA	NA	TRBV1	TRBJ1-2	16	CTSRERRLCETYGYTF	TGCACCAGCAGAGAACGCCGTTTGTGCGAAACCTATGGCTACACCTTC
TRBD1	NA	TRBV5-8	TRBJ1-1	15	CASSVTGGWNTEAFF	TGTGCCAGCAGTGTGACAGGGGGTTGGAACACTGAAGCTTTCTTT
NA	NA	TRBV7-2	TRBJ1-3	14	CASSLGSSGNTIYF	TGTGCCAGCAGCTTAGGCAGCTCTGGAAACACCATATATTTT
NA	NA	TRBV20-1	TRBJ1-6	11	CSATPERSLHF	TGCAGTGCTACCCCTGAAAGATCCCTCCACTTT
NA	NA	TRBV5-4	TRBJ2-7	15	CASSLAGQLAYEQYF	TGTGCCAGCAGCTTGGCCGGGCAGTTGGCGTACGAGCAGTACTTC
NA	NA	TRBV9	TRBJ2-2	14	CASSVWTNTGELFF	TGTGCCAGCAGCGTATGGACAAACACCGGGGAGCTGTTTTTT
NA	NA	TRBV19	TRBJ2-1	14	CASSILAGEDEQFF	TGTGCCAGTAGTATTTTGGCAGGGGAGGATGAGCAGTTCTTC
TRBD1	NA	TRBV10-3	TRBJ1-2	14	CAISGQGPFYGYTF	TGTGCCATCAGTGGACAGGGGCCCTTCTATGGCTACACCTTC